This TCR beta chain was identified in a study of yellow fever vaccine responses in identical twins. V lost 4 bases and J 6 bases, leaving 16 bases between the germline ends. Germline assignment: CDR1 SGHDT and CDR2 YYEEEE. The CDR3 length is 15 residues. One entry per CDR3 protein, called by TCRdb with MiXCR from the RT-PCR reads. The sample lists approximately 33,000 distinct CDR3 sequences; 50% to 75% were seen once. Study-wide results and limits: Twins reportedly had a vaccine T cell response that seemed partly convergent, partly personalized.

Comment on this clonotype: Its antigen is undetermined.

The material was T cells from blood (PBMCs), unsorted or a sorted subset (not recorded which), obtained before or after yellow fever vaccination (not recorded which). The genes are TRBV5-6 and TRBJ1-4; D might be TRBD1 (5 bases). This TCR came from a woman between 18 and 29 years old who received the yellow fever vaccine. This CDR3 is CASSNQPGRDEKLFF. The CDR3 nucleotides read TGTGCCAGCAGCAATCAGCCGGGACGGGATGAAAAACTGTTTTTT.